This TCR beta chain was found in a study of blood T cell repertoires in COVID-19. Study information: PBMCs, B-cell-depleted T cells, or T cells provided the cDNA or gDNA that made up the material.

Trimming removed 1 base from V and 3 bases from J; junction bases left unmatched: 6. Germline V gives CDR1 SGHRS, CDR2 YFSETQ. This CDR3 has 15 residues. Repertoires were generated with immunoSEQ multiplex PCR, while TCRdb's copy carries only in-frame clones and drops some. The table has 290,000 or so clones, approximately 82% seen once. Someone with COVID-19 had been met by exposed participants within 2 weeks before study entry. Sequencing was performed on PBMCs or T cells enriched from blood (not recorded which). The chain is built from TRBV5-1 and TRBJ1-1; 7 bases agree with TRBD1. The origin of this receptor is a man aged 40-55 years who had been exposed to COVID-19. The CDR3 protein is CASSLPPTGDTEAFF. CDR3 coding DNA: TGCGCCAGCAGCTTGCCACCCACAGGGGACACTGAAGCTTTCTTT.